These 32 T cell receptor beta chains came from one sample sequenced in a study of post-analysis software for immune sequencing data. General study findings and limits: About five TRBV segments were more frequent in patients than controls; TRBV5-6, TRBV5-1 and TRBV20-1 belonged to this group.

TCR beta cDNA libraries had unique molecular identifiers. MiXCR, run by TCRdb on the PCR reads, gives a single entry per CDR3 protein. The table has roughly 430,000 distinct CDR3 sequences, approximately 42% seen once. Which antigens these TCRs recognize remains unknown. The sequenced material came from blood. Receptors originate from a girl aged 2-10 years with multiple sclerosis.

This clonotype was picked up many times. The V gene is TRBV29-1, the J gene TRBJ1-2, with 9 bases identical to TRBD1. V was pared by 7 bases and J by 7 bases, with 7 bases of the junction left unmatched. The length of the CDR3 is 12 residues. Germline V gene lookup returns CDR1 SQVTM and CDR2 ANQGSEA. The CDR3 here is CSAGTGSGGYTF. In nucleotides, the CDR3 is TGCAGCGCGGGGACAGGGAGTGGTGGCTACACCTTC.

The rearrangement uses TRBV20-1 and TRBJ2-5, with D uncertain. Germline V gene sequence: CDR1 DFQATT, CDR2 SNEGSKA (reference sequence). The V and J ends lost 1 base and 2 bases respectively, with 14 bases between them. CDR3 length equals 15 residues. CDR3 DNA: TGCAGTGCTAGAGGAACGGCGGACCCTCAAGAGACCCAGTACTTC. Translation gives CSARGTADPQETQYF.

V usage is TRBV29-1 and J usage is TRBJ2-1; TRBD2 matches at 7 bases. Losses at the gene ends were 1 base for V and 9 bases for J; bases not matched to a gene: 0. Germline assignment: CDR1 SQVTM and CDR2 ANQGSEA. The CDR3 consists of 11 residues. In nucleotides, the CDR3 is TGCAGCGTTGAAGGCGGGAGTGAGCAGTTCTTC. Protein sequence: CSVEGGSEQFF.

The rearrangement uses TRBV7-4 and TRBJ2-7, with D hard to call. The J call could be wrong; TRBJ2-5 is a better fit for the DNA end. The germline V gene has CDR1 SGHVT and CDR2 SQSDAQ. The CDR3 runs 13 residues. CDR3 coding DNA: TGTGCCAGCAGCCCCCCCGAGAAAGAGACCCAGTACTTC. Translation gives CASSPPEKETQYF.

The chain combines TRBV20-1 with TRBJ2-4; tentatively, D is TRBD2 (6 bases). There are 14 residues in the CDR3. Trimming stripped 3 bases from V and 3 bases from J, with 12 bases between. From germline, CDR1 is DFQATT and CDR2 SNEGSKA (reference sequence). The chain's CDR3 is CSASGLADKNIQYF. The CDR3 nucleotides are TGCAGTGCTAGTGGATTAGCGGACAAAAACATTCAGTACTTC.

This chain joins TRBV29-1 and TRBJ1-2, with 10 bases fitting TRBD1. Germline loops: CDR1 SQVTM, CDR2 ANQGSEA. J lost 8 bases, V lost 7 bases, and 13 bases had no gene match. This CDR3 has 14 residues. The CDR3 reads CSADFTGTGEGYTF. CDR3 bases: TGCAGCGCCGACTTCACCGGGACAGGGGAGGGCTACACCTTC.

This chain uses TRBV20-1 with TRBJ2-1; 8 bases are a match to TRBD2. Losses at the gene ends were 3 bases for V and 2 bases for J; bases not matched to a gene: 6. This CDR3 has 15 amino acids. From germline, CDR1 is DFQATT and CDR2 SNEGSKA (reference sequence). Here the CDR3 reads CSASNAGGAYNEQFF. CDR3 nucleotides: TGCAGTGCTAGTAACGCCGGGGGGGCCTACAATGAGCAGTTCTTC.

This rearrangement joins TRBV6-5 to TRBJ2-1, with 7 bases lining up with TRBD2. Germline V gene lookup returns CDR1 MNHEY and CDR2 SVGAGI. V lost 7 bases, J lost 4 bases, and 7 bases stayed unmatched. The CDR3 length is 14 residues. CDR3 protein: CASTHSGTYNEQFF. The CDR3, as DNA: TGTGCCAGCACCCACAGCGGGACTTACAATGAGCAGTTCTTC.

This clonotype was recorded a few times. The V gene is TRBV29-1, the J gene TRBJ2-5, with D tentatively TRBD1 (6 bases). The last part of the DNA fits TRBJ2-7 better; the J call may be wrong. Germline CDR1 is SQVTM and CDR2 is ANQGSEA. The CDR3 totals 13 residues. The CDR3 nucleotides read TGCAGCGTTGACTTAAACAGGGTTGGCGAGCAGTACTTC. This sequence encodes CSVDLNRVGEQYF.

The V call is TRBV12-3 or TRBV12-4, the J call TRBJ2-7; TRBD2 is a possible D gene (5 bases). The CDR3 spans 15 residues. Deletions cut 5 bases from V and 2 bases from J, with 16 bases between. The CDR3 nucleotides are TGTGCCAGCAGTGATCGACCGCGGGTAACCTACGAGCAGTACTTC. Protein sequence: CASSDRPRVTYEQYF.

The chain employs TRBV3-1 and TRBJ2-1, with 10 bases that match TRBD1. This CDR3 region has 21 residues. CDR1 is LGHDT, CDR2 YNNKEL, per germline (reference sequence). The V and J ends lost 4 bases and 0 bases, in that order; junction bases with no gene match: 18. The CDR3 reads CASSPYIRDRGNPRSYNEQFF. Written as DNA, the CDR3 is TGTGCCAGCAGCCCGTATATTCGGGACAGGGGTAACCCCCGCTCCTACAATGAGCAGTTCTTC.

This clonotype is a singleton in its sample. The chain employs TRBV20-1 and TRBJ2-1; TRBD2 matches 10 bases. The germline gives CDR1 DFQATT, CDR2 SNEGSKA (reference sequence). V dropped 3 bases and J dropped 9; count of bases not matched to a gene: 8. This CDR3 is built from 14 residues. The CDR3 reads CSARISGRRGEQFF. The CDR3, as DNA: TGCAGTGCTAGGATTAGCGGGAGGCGCGGTGAGCAGTTCTTC.

This clonotype was detected once. The V call is TRBV11-2, the J call TRBJ1-1; possibly TRBD1 for D (5 bases). Germline CDR1 and CDR2: SGHAT and FQNNGV. V lost 6 bases to trimming and J lost 8 bases, with 16 bases between them. The CDR3 loop spans 13 amino acids. CDR3 DNA sequence: TGTGCCAGCAGTCGTGGTGGGGCAGGAGAAGCTTTCTTT. Translated: CASSRGGAGEAFF.

This clonotype was seen a few times. The V and J genes are TRBV20-1 and TRBJ1-1; 11 bases are shared with TRBD1. The trim removed 3 bases at V and 9 bases at J, leaving 12 bases unmatched. The CDR3 loop spans 15 amino acids. CDR1 and CDR2 from the germline V gene are DFQATT and SNEGSKA (reference sequence). CDR3 in DNA: TGCAGTGCTAGCCCGGGACAGGGGGAATGGGGTCAAGCTTTCTTT. It is translated as CSASPGQGEWGQAFF.

This clonotype has a single count. The V call is TRBV14, the J call TRBJ1-1; the D gene is possibly TRBD1 (5 bases). This CDR3 has 16 residues. Germline-derived CDR1 and CDR2 are SGHDN and FVKESK. Trimming left V 2 bases short and J 1 base short, with 14 bases between. The CDR3 here is CASSQPSTRGNTEAFF. CDR3 sequence (DNA): TGTGCCAGCAGCCAACCCTCTACTAGGGGGAACACTGAAGCTTTCTTT.

The rearrangement links TRBV7-9 to TRBJ2-1; D is unclear. V was trimmed by 3 bases and J by 6 bases, leaving 18 bases between them. This CDR3 has 16 residues. The germline V gene has CDR1 SEHNR and CDR2 FQNEAQ (reference sequence). The CDR3 DNA sequence: TGTGCCAGCAGCTTCCGGGTCTTTGGCTTCGGCAATGAGCAGTTCTTC. Translating it yields CASSFRVFGFGNEQFF.

The chain employs TRBV5-1 and TRBJ2-7; TRBD1 agrees at 9 bases. The CDR3 runs 16 residues. Per the germline V gene, CDR1 is SGHRS and CDR2 is YFSETQ. The junction had 9 bases not matched to a gene; V was cut back by 3 bases and J by 2 bases. The CDR3 bases are TGCGCCAGCAGCTCAGACCCGGGACAGGGACCCTACGAGCAGTACTTC. Protein product: CASSSDPGQGPYEQYF. Full variable domain (rest looked up from reference TRBV5-1 and TRBJ2-7): KAGVTQTPRYLIKTRGQQVTLSCSPISGHRSVSWYQQTPGQGLQFLFEYFSETQRNKGNFPGRFSGRQFSNSRSEMNVSTLELGDSALYLCASSSDPGQGPYEQYFGPGTRLTVT.

This clonotype was seen a few times. Here the CDR3 DNA reads TGTGCCAGCAGCCAGGGACTAGCGTACTACGAGCAGTACTTC. Its translation is CASSQGLAYYEQYF. This chain uses TRBV12-3 or TRBV12-4 with TRBJ2-7, with 10 nucleotides matching TRBD2. This CDR3 has 14 amino acids. The J segment lost 3 bases and the V segment lost 6 bases, leaving 5 bases of the junction unmatched.

This clonotype was detected once. The chain links TRBV2 to TRBJ1-5; TRBD1 is a possible D gene (5 bases). The CDR3 has 14 residues. Trimming took 7 bases from V and 2 from J, leaving 12 bases between them. In germline, CDR1 is SNHLY, CDR2 FYNNEI. The CDR3 reads CASTLAGRNQPQHF. CDR3 DNA sequence: TGTGCCAGCACCCTAGCAGGGCGCAATCAGCCCCAGCATTTT.

The rearrangement uses TRBV6-1 and TRBJ2-1; D assignment may be TRBD1 or TRBD2 (5 bases each). The germline V and J ends were trimmed by 6 bases and 8 bases, with 20 bases remaining between them. Germline V CDR1 and CDR2: MNHNS, SASEGT. The CDR3 contains 15 residues. The CDR3 sequence: CASSPPRGARDEQFF. The CDR3 nucleotides read TGTGCCAGCAGCCCCCCGAGGGGAGCTCGGGATGAGCAGTTCTTC.

The J gene is TRBJ2-7, the V gene TRBV4-1; tentative D call: TRBD1 (5 bases). Germline V gene sequence: CDR1 MGHRA, CDR2 YSYEKL. This CDR3 is built from 14 residues. Trimming removed 1 base from V and 4 bases from J, with 11 bases in between. The CDR3 DNA reads TGCGCCAGCAGCCAAGTATGGGGCGAGTACGAGCAGTACTTC. It specifies CASSQVWGEYEQYF.

This sequence joins TRBV7-3 and TRBJ2-1, with TRBD2 identical over 9 bases. The length of the CDR3 is 17 residues. V lost 1 base, J lost 10 bases, and 14 bases stayed unmatched. Per the germline V gene, CDR1 is SGHTA and CDR2 is FQGTGA. DNA for the CDR3: TGTGCCAGCAGCTTAAGTTCCAGCGGGAGGAGCTCCTACGAGCAGTTCTTC. This sequence encodes CASSLSSSGRSSYEQFF.

The chain has TRBV29-1 and TRBJ2-5; D gene unclear. The CDR3 is 15 residues long. CDR1 is SQVTM and CDR2 is ANQGSEA in the germline V gene. The V gene lost 7 bases and the J gene lost 2 bases, with 20 bases spanning the gap. The CDR3 protein is CSACRQRAPQETQYF. The CDR3 coding sequence is TGCAGCGCCTGCCGGCAAAGGGCCCCACAAGAGACCCAGTACTTC.

This clonotype was counted only a few times. The CDR3, as DNA: TGCGCCAGCAGCTTGGGGGGCGGGGACACTGAAGCTTTCTTT. It translates to CASSLGGGDTEAFF. The rearrangement joins TRBV5-1 to TRBJ1-1; TRBD1 is a possible D gene (5 bases). V lost 0 bases, J lost 3 bases, and 9 bases lay in between. The CDR3 is 14 residues long. CDR1 and CDR2 (germline): SGHRS, YFSETQ.

The chain joins TRBV20-1 to TRBJ2-1; 9 bases match TRBD2. CDR1 DFQATT and CDR2 SNEGSKA come from the germline V gene (reference sequence). This CDR3 spans 14 amino acids. V was pared by 3 bases and J by 12 bases, with 12 bases of the junction left unmatched. The CDR3 DNA follows: TGCAGTGCTAGTAGTGAGGCTAGCGGGATTGTGCAGTTCTTC. It codes for CSASSEASGIVQFF.

This clonotype was detected only a few times. V gene TRBV12-5 combines with J gene TRBJ2-5, with 8 bases matching TRBD2. The CDR3 has 16 amino acids. V was pared by 0 bases and J by 5 bases, with 8 bases of the junction left unmatched. Germline values: CDR1 LGHNT, CDR2 FRNRAP. CDR3 nucleotides: TGTGCTAGTGGTTTGGTACCGCGACTAGCGATGGAGACCCAGTACTTC. Its translation is CASGLVPRLAMETQYF.

The rearrangement links TRBV3-1 to TRBJ1-1, with D unresolved. Trimming removed 4 bases at V and 1 base at J, with 10 bases between. Germline V lookup: CDR1 LGHDT, CDR2 YNNKEL (reference sequence). The CDR3 runs to 14 residues. The CDR3 reads CASSPAPENTEAFF. The DNA for the CDR3 is TGTGCCAGCAGCCCGGCCCCAGAGAACACTGAAGCTTTCTTT. Complete variable domain (other parts from reference TRBV3-1 and TRBJ1-1): DTAVSQTPKYLVTQMGNDKSIKCEQNLGHDTMYWYKQDSKKFLKIMFSYNNKELIINETVPNRFSPKSPDKAHLNLHINSLELGDSAVYFCASSPAPENTEAFFGQGTRLTVV.

The sample holds a few counts of this clonotype. The chain couples TRBV10-3 to TRBJ1-6; D might be TRBD1 (5 bases). Germline V lookup: CDR1 ENHRY, CDR2 SYGVKD. CDR3 length: 13 amino acids. With 6 bases removed from V and 9 bases from J, the gap between germline ends came to 12 bases. The CDR3 reads CAIRTAKGSPLHF. CDR3 bases: TGTGCCATCAGGACAGCAAAGGGTTCACCCCTCCACTTT.

The chain has TRBV15 and TRBJ1-1, with D uncertain. This CDR3 is built from 15 residues. CDR1 is LNHNV, CDR2 YYDKDF, per germline (reference sequence). Trimming took 5 bases from V and 0 from J, leaving 13 bases between them. CDR3 amino acids: CATSPQYSLNTEAFF. The CDR3 DNA is TGTGCCACCAGCCCTCAATACAGCTTGAACACTGAAGCTTTCTTT.

This clonotype was seen once. The rearrangement uses TRBV5-1 and TRBJ2-7; no clear D gene. The V gene's germline CDR1 is SGHRS and CDR2 YFSETQ. V lost 0 bases, J lost 3 bases, and 13 bases lay in between. The CDR3 runs to 15 residues. CDR3 loop: CASSLDQAVGYEQYF. CDR3 DNA sequence: TGCGCCAGCAGCTTGGACCAGGCAGTGGGCTACGAGCAGTACTTC.

The rearrangement joins TRBV3-1 to TRBJ2-1; 8 nucleotides align to TRBD1. Germline V gene data show CDR1 as LGHDT and CDR2 as YNNKEL (reference sequence). This CDR3 has 14 residues. Unmatched junction bases numbered 6, after V lost 5 bases and J lost 6 bases. The DNA for the CDR3 is TGTGCCAGCAGCTCCAGGGGGCATCGCAATGAGCAGTTCTTC. Residues: CASSSRGHRNEQFF.

V usage is TRBV4-1 and J usage is TRBJ2-3; the match to TRBD2 covers 8 bases. V dropped 0 bases and J dropped 6; count of bases not matched to a gene: 14. The length of the CDR3 is 18 residues. The germline gives CDR1 MGHRA, CDR2 YSYEKL. The CDR3 loop is CASSQDSSGTVFEDTQYF. Written as DNA, the CDR3 is TGCGCCAGCAGCCAAGATAGTAGCGGGACCGTCTTTGAGGATACGCAGTATTTT.